These 16 T cell receptor beta chains originate from one sample sequenced in a study of T-cell reconstitution after alpha-beta-depleted transplantation in children. A library of TCRbeta sequences, prepared with unique molecular identifiers, was generated. Via MiXCR, TCRdb re-called the PCR reads, giving one row per CDR3 protein. The table records about 500,000 distinct CDR3 sequences, 10% to 12% of them present only once. The sample here was PBMCs, mostly from graft donor cells, taken 180 days after TCRalphabeta/CD19-depleted stem cell transplant. Every receptor here comes from a female patient between 2 and 10 years old who had a stem cell transplant for aplastic anemia, so the T cells may come from the graft donor.

This clonotype was seen a handful of times. V and J are TRBV7-2 and TRBJ2-3; 11 nucleotides agree with TRBD2. CDR1 and CDR2 (germline): SGHTA, FQGNSA. The CDR3 extends over 15 amino acids. V trimming: 4 bases; J trimming: 5 bases; junction bases outside the gene matches: 5. The CDR3, as DNA: TGTGCCAGCAGCTCTACTAGCGGGAGCGGAGATACGCAGTATTTT. This encodes CASSSTSGSGDTQYF.

This clonotype was counted only a few times. The rearrangement links TRBV28 to TRBJ1-5; D may be TRBD1 (5 bases). Germline CDR1 MDHEN, CDR2 SYDVKM. This CDR3 has 17 amino acids. Trimming stripped 3 bases from V and 6 bases from J, with 21 bases between. The CDR3 region has the DNA TGTGCCAGCAGTTTTCTCCGGGGCAGGCTCGGAGGTCAGCCCCAGCATTTT. Residues: CASSFLRGRLGGQPQHF.

The CDR3 loop is CASSLAYWRENTEAFF. The CDR3 DNA reads as TGTGCCAGCAGCTTAGCGTATTGGAGGGAGAACACTGAAGCTTTCTTT. The rearrangement joins TRBV7-9 to TRBJ1-1; no firm D call. V was trimmed by 0 bases and J by 1 base, leaving 12 bases between them. This CDR3 contains 16 residues. The V gene's germline CDR1 is SEHNR and CDR2 FQNEAQ (reference sequence).

The chain uses TRBV4-3 and TRBJ2-1; 7 nucleotides match TRBD2. The V segment lost 2 bases and the J segment 0 bases; nucleotides outside the gene matches: 7. The germline V gene has CDR1 LGHNA and CDR2 YSLEER. The CDR3 has 17 amino acids. The CDR3 here is CASSQYLAAGSYNEQFF. The CDR3 region has the DNA TGCGCCAGCAGCCAATACCTAGCGGCCGGCTCCTACAATGAGCAGTTCTTC.

The chain combines TRBV6-1 with TRBJ1-1; D unresolved. There are 18 residues in the CDR3. Germline CDR1 reads MNHNS; CDR2 reads SASEGT. The germline V and J ends were trimmed by 8 bases and 2 bases, with 27 bases remaining between them. CDR3 sequence reads: CASLGGSPQHSSNTEAFF. The CDR3 DNA sequence: TGTGCCAGCCTCGGCGGATCGCCCCAACACAGTAGTAACACTGAAGCTTTCTTT.

This clonotype was recorded a few times. The rearrangement links TRBV6-1 to TRBJ1-5, with a possible D match to TRBD1 (5 bases). The CDR3 has 13 amino acids. Germline V CDR1 and CDR2: MNHNS, SASEGT. V was shortened by 5 bases and J by 11 bases, with 16 bases between the two germline ends. The CDR3 here is CASSRVASGAQHF. CDR3 DNA sequence: TGTGCCAGCAGTAGAGTAGCTTCGGGGGCCCAGCATTTT.

The chain uses TRBV7-2 and TRBJ2-1; 11 positions agree with TRBD2. The germline CDR1 and CDR2 sequences are SGHTA and FQGNSA. After removal of 4 bases from V and 5 bases from J, the junction contained 4 bases not matched to a gene. The CDR3 has 15 amino acids. The CDR3 nucleotides are TGTGCCAGCAGCTGGACTAGCGGGCCGAACAATGAGCAGTTCTTC. This encodes CASSWTSGPNNEQFF.

This clonotype was seen ten or more times. CDR3 loop: CASSLGSATGELFF. As DNA, the CDR3 is TGCGCCAGCAGCCTGGGGTCAGCCACCGGGGAGCTGTTTTTT. J is TRBJ2-2 and V is TRBV4-3; D call uncertain. CDR1 is LGHNA and CDR2 is YSLEER in the germline V gene. Trimming removed 4 bases from V and 4 bases from J, with 10 bases in between. This CDR3 has 14 residues.

This clonotype was picked up a small number of times. The chain carries TRBV20-1 and TRBJ1-3; TRBD1 is a possible D gene (6 bases). The length of the CDR3 is 16 residues. Germline V gives CDR1 DFQATT, CDR2 SNEGSKA (reference sequence). V was pared by 2 bases and J by 0 bases, with 14 bases between. This CDR3 reads CSARSQGRISGNTIYF. As DNA, the CDR3 is TGCAGTGCTAGATCTCAGGGGCGGATCTCTGGAAACACCATATATTTT.

This clonotype was picked up a small number of times. This chain connects TRBV7-2 to TRBJ1-1; D may be TRBD1 (6 bases). With 1 base removed from V and 0 bases from J, the gap between germline ends came to 9 bases. CDR1 is SGHTA and CDR2 is FQGNSA in the germline V gene. The CDR3 runs to 15 residues. CDR3 region: CASSLVPGVNTEAFF. CDR3 DNA sequence: TGTGCCAGCAGCTTAGTCCCAGGGGTGAACACTGAAGCTTTCTTT.

This clonotype was observed a few times. The V and J genes are TRBV3-1 and TRBJ1-2, with unresolved D. Germline V gives CDR1 LGHDT, CDR2 YNNKEL (reference sequence). The ends were cut back, 0 bases at V and 3 bases at J, with 11 bases in the middle. This CDR3 comprises 15 residues. CDR3 loop: CASSQDSLLDYGYTF. CDR3 DNA sequence: TGTGCCAGCAGCCAAGATTCTCTACTGGACTATGGCTACACCTTC.

This clonotype was seen more than once but under ten times. The V call is TRBV6-5, the J call TRBJ2-5; a possible D gene is TRBD1 (7 bases). This CDR3 has 16 residues. CDR1 and CDR2 (germline): MNHEY, SVGAGI. The ends were cut back, 2 bases at V and 4 bases at J, with 17 bases in the middle. CDR3 amino acids: CASSYQSRGVLETQYF. The DNA for the CDR3 is TGTGCCAGCAGTTACCAGTCCAGGGGGGTATTAGAGACCCAGTACTTC.

This rearrangement joins TRBV4-2 to TRBJ1-2; D unresolved. The germline gives CDR1 LGHNA, CDR2 YNFKEQ. The CDR3 covers 12 residues. V lost 2 bases, J lost 3 bases, and 4 bases lay in between. CDR3 in DNA: TGTGCCAGCAGCCAACGGGACTATGGCTACACCTTC. This translates into CASSQRDYGYTF.

CDR3 sequence: CASSPASGYEQYV. The CDR3 DNA reads TGTGCCAGCTCGCCAGCTAGCGGCTACGAGCAGTACGTC. The chain is built from TRBV18 and TRBJ2-7, with TRBD2 matching 7 bases. The germline gives CDR1 KGHSH, CDR2 LQKENI. Trimming took 6 bases from V and 3 from J; bases not matched to a gene: 5. The CDR3 extends over 13 amino acids.

This clonotype was counted only a few times. The V gene is TRBV27, the J gene TRBJ1-2, with 9 positions matching TRBD1. V shed 5 bases and J 7 bases; nucleotides not matched to a gene: 5. Germline-derived CDR1 and CDR2 are MNHEY and SMNVEV (reference sequence). CDR3 size: 13 residues. The CDR3 DNA sequence: TGTGCCAGCAGTCTCACAGGGGGCGCTGGCTACACCTTC. It specifies CASSLTGGAGYTF.

This clonotype was recorded a few times. This sequence joins TRBV6-2 or TRBV6-3 and TRBJ2-4, with a weak D call TRBD2 (6 bases). The length of the CDR3 is 14 residues. V gave up 6 bases and J gave up 2 bases, with 11 bases separating them. Per germline, CDR1 MNHEY and CDR2 SVGEGT. CDR3 in amino acids: CASRREPTKNIQYF. In DNA, the CDR3 is TGTGCCAGCAGGCGGGAACCTACCAAAAACATTCAGTACTTC.